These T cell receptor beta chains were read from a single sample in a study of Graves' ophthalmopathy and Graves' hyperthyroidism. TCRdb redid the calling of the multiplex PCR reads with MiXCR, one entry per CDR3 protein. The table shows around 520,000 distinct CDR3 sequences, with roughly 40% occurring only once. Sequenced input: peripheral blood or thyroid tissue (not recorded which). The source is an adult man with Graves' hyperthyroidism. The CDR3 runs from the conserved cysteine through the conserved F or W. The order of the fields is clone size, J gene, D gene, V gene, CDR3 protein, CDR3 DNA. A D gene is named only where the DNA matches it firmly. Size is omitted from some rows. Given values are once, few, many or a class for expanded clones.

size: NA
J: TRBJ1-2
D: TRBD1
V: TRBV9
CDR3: CASSVAQGAFYGYTF
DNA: TGTGCCAGCAGCGTAGCCCAGGGGGCTTTCTATGGCTACACCTTC

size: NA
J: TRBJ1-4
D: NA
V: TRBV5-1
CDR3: CASRPTGMTNEKLFF
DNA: TGCGCCAGCAGACCTACAGGGATGACTAATGAAAAACTGTTTTTT

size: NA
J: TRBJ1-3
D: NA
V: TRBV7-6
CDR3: CASSLDGNAIYF
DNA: TGTGCCAGCAGCTTAGATGGAAACGCCATATATTTT

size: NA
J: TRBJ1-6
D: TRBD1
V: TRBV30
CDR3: CAWSGTGNSPLHF
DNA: TGTGCCTGGAGTGGGACAGGGAATTCACCCCTCCACTTT

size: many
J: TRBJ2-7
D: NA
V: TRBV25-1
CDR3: CASSEKAGASNPNEQYF
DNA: TGTGCCAGCAGTGAAAAGGCGGGGGCTTCGAATCCTAACGAGCAGTACTTC

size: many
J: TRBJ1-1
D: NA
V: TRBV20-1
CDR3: CSAFRGLMNTEAFF
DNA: TGCAGTGCTTTTAGGGGCCTAATGAACACTGAAGCTTTCTTT

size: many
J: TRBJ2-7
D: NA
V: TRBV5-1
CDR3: CASSLELGWSEQYF
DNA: TGCGCCAGCAGCTTGGAGCTAGGGTGGAGCGAGCAGTACTTC

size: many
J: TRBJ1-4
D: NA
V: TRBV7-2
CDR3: CASSLSGAGVGKLFF
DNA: TGTGCCAGCAGCTTATCAGGGGCAGGGGTGGGAAAACTGTTTTTT

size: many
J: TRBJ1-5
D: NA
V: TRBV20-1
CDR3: CSASWDNSNQPQHF
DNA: TGCAGTGCTAGTTGGGACAATAGCAATCAGCCCCAGCATTTT

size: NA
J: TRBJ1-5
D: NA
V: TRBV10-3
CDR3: CAIRSGGMSNQPQHF
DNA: TGTGCCATCAGATCCGGCGGGATGAGCAATCAGCCCCAGCATTTT

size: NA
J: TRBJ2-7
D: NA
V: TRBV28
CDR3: CASSFTRSYEQYF
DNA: TGTGCCAGCAGTTTTACCAGATCCTACGAGCAGTACTTC

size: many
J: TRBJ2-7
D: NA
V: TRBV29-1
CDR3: CSVEVARGAGYEQYF
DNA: TGCAGCGTTGAAGTGGCTCGGGGGGCGGGGTACGAGCAGTACTTC

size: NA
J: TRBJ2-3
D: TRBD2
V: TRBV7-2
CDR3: CASSLVGAGGGTDTQYF
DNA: TGTGCCAGCAGCTTAGTTGGAGCGGGGGGTGGCACAGATACGCAGTATTTT

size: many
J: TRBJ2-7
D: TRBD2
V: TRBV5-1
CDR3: CASSFSGVRPYEQYF
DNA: TGCGCCAGCAGCTTTAGCGGGGTGCGCCCCTACGAGCAGTACTTC

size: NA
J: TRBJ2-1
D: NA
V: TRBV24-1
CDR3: CATRDKGSYNEQFF
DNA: TGTGCCACCAGAGACAAAGGCTCCTACAATGAGCAGTTCTTC

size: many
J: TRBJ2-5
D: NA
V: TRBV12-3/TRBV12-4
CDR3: CASTKDSKETQYF
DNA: TGTGCCAGCACCAAGGACAGTAAAGAGACCCAGTACTTC

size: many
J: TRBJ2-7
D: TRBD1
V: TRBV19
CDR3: CASSGYPGQGGHEQYF
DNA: TGTGCCAGTAGTGGGTACCCGGGACAGGGTGGCCACGAGCAGTACTTC

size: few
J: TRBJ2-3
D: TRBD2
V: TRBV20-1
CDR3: CSARGLADTQYF
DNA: TGCAGTGCTAGAGGACTAGCTGATACGCAGTATTTT